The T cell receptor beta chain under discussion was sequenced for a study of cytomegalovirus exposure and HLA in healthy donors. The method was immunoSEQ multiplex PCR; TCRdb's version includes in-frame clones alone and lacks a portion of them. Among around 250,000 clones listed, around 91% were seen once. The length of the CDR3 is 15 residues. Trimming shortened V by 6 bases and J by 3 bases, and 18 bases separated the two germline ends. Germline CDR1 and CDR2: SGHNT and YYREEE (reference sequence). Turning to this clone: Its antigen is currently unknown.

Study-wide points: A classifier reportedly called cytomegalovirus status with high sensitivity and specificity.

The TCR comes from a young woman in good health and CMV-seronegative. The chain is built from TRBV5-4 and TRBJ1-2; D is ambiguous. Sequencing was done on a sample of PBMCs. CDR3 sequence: CASTLHAGQHYGYTF. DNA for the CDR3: TGTGCCAGCACTCTTCACGCGGGCCAACACTATGGCTACACCTTC.